This TCR beta chain was sequenced for a study of shared clonotypes between healthy human individuals. CD45RO negativity and positive selection for CCR7 defined naive CD8 cells, a population that excluded terminally differentiated effector memory CD45RA+ cells. The CDR3 is made up of 14 amino acids. CDR1 and CDR2 from the germline V gene are MNHNS and SASEGT. The V end was cut by 0 bases, the J end by 1 base, with 7 bases between. Only in-frame clones appear in the TCRdb table, and some are missing; sequencing was by immunoSEQ multiplex PCR. The profile covers about 2.1 million clones, with about 92% appearing a single time and more than 1.5% taken by the ten largest.

The chain has TRBV6-1 and TRBJ2-7, with D hard to call. The TCR comes from a man in his late teens or twenties in good health. Some clones in this sample may be carry-over from other donors' samples. Sequenced: naive CD8+ T cells from PBMCs. DNA of the CDR3: TGTGCCAGCAGTGAAGCGCTGGGGTCCTACGAGCAGTACTTC. Amino acids: CASSEALGSYEQYF.